This section outlines one T cell receptor (beta chain) sequence together with its context. This specimen comes from a study of blood T cell repertoires in COVID-19. At the level of the study: Donors in the United States, Italy and Spain gave samples during acute or convalescent COVID-19. PBMCs, B-cell-depleted T cells, or T cells were the source of the cDNA or gDNA that made up the material.

The repertoire was sequenced with immunoSEQ multiplex PCR; TCRdb's copy has only in-frame clones and lacks some. The data contain fewer than 25,000 clones, roughly nine tenths of them singletons. CDR1 SGHAT and CDR2 FQNNGV come from the germline V gene. The CDR3 runs 16 residues. V was cut by 1 base and J by 7 bases, with 18 bases left in between. This TCR derives from a man aged 65-85 years with acute or convalescent COVID-19. The material sequenced was peripheral blood. The V and J genes are TRBV11-2 and TRBJ2-3; D not certain. CDR3 coding DNA: TGTGCCAGCAGCTTAGGTACCTCGGCCGTAGCTTATACGCAGTATTTT. This sequence encodes CASSLGTSAVAYTQYF.